A single sample is the source of the 2 T cell receptor beta chains below, sequenced in a study of T cell changes during pregnancy in multiple sclerosis (dated by TCRdb to the late 2010s). Library method: the immunoSEQ multiplex PCR assay. The table comes from immuneACCESS by way of TCRdb, which keeps in-frame sequences with V and J called. Part of the clones is missing from these tables; in studies checked, under half for an unresolved V gene and the rest for unknown reasons. For this sample there are tens of thousands of clones; 85% to 95% appear just once. The ten largest account for around 5.9% of the sample. Sequenced material: CD8+ T cells from peripheral blood mononuclear cells, taken before pregnancy. These receptors all come from a female donor with multiple sclerosis, enrolled in a pregnancy study.

The V and J genes are TRBV4-3 and TRBJ1-2; TRBD1 is a possible D gene (6 bases). The CDR3 consists of 19 residues. From germline, CDR1 is LGHNA and CDR2 YSLEER. Trimming removed 0 bases from V and 8 bases from J, with 28 bases in between. CDR3 amino acids: CASSQDHVFRGTSRRGYTF. The DNA of the CDR3 is TGCGCCAGCAGCCAAGATCATGTGTTCAGGGGTACATCCAGGAGGGGCTACACCTTC.

V and J are TRBV7-6 and TRBJ2-1, with 8 positions matching TRBD2. CDR1 is SGHVS and CDR2 is FNYEAQ in the germline V gene. The CDR3 length is 17 residues. Unmatched junction bases numbered 12, after V lost 5 bases and J lost 3 bases. The CDR3 DNA follows: TGTGCCAGCAGCCCCCAGGACGGACTAGCCCTCTACAATGAGCAGTTCTTC. Its protein product is CASSPQDGLALYNEQFF.